These 22 T cell receptor beta chains came from one sample sequenced in a study of shared clonotypes between healthy human individuals. TCRdb's table, derived via immunoSEQ multiplex PCR, lists solely in-frame clones and lacks some. The sample gives about 110,000 clones, around 65% of which show up once; approximately 23% is in the top ten. Material for sequencing was memory CD8+ T cells sorted from blood. The subset is: CD45RO+ cells pooled with CCR7-negative TemRA cells. These receptors all come from a woman aged 25 to 45 in good health.

This clone was counted many times. The V gene is TRBV7-8, the J gene TRBJ2-7; D is unclear. V was trimmed by 3 bases and J by 0 bases, leaving 15 bases between them. Germline V gene lookup returns CDR1 SGHVS and CDR2 FQNEAQ. This CDR3 is built from 16 residues. In nucleotides, the CDR3 is TGTGCCAGCAGCTTCGGCGCAATCTCGAGCTCCTACGAGCAGTACTTC. Its translation is CASSFGAISSSYEQYF.

The chain employs TRBV14 and TRBJ2-7; 10 bases are shared with TRBD2. The CDR3 covers 15 residues. Germline CDR1 is SGHDN and CDR2 is FVKESK. After removal of 0 bases from V and 7 bases from J, the junction contained 6 bases not matched to a gene. The DNA for the CDR3 is TGTGCCAGCAGCCAAGATCACGGGACTAGCGATGAGCAGTACTTC. This gives the protein CASSQDHGTSDEQYF.

This clone was seen once. V usage is TRBV5-8 and J usage is TRBJ1-5; 8 bases match TRBD1. Germline V gene lookup returns CDR1 SGHTS and CDR2 YDEGEE. V shed 3 bases, J shed 0 bases, and the junction held 11 bases outside the gene matches. The CDR3 length is 18 residues. DNA for the CDR3: TGTGCCAGCAGCTCCCCAGGGGGCGTTATGCTTAGCAATCAGCCCCAGCATTTT. This translates into CASSSPGGVMLSNQPQHF.

Note on this clone: It is likely a read error: a sequence one base away is far more abundant. The chain has TRBV7-9 and TRBJ1-1; no clear D gene. Germline V gene lookup returns CDR1 SEHNR and CDR2 FQNEAQ (reference sequence). The V end was cut by 11 bases, the J end by 3 bases, with 16 bases between. The CDR3 length is 13 residues. The CDR3 region is CAARTPADTEAFF. For the CDR3, the DNA is TGTGCCGCGAGGACCCCCGCGGACACTGAAGCTTTCTTT.

This chain joins TRBV5-4 and TRBJ1-2; no clear D. Germline V gene sequence: CDR1 SGHNT, CDR2 YYREEE (reference sequence). Deletions cut 2 bases from V and 4 bases from J, with 6 bases between. The CDR3 runs 12 residues. CDR3 amino acids: CASSFGTYGYTF. The CDR3 region has the DNA TGTGCCAGCAGCTTTGGTACCTATGGCTACACCTTC.

V gene TRBV11-2 combines with J gene TRBJ2-1; TRBD1 matches 10 bases. V lost 4 bases and J lost 6; bases outside the gene matches: 3. The CDR3 contains 14 residues. Looked up from germline, CDR1 is SGHAT and CDR2 is FQNNGV. In DNA form, the CDR3 reads TGTGCCAGCAGCTGGACAGGGGGGGCCAATGAGCAGTTCTTC. It translates to CASSWTGGANEQFF. The full variable domain, in which reference TRBV11-2 and TRBJ2-1 provide the parts outside the CDR3, is EAGVAQSPRYKIIEKRQSVAFWCNPISGHATLYWYQQILGQGPKLLIQFQNNGVVDDSQLPKDRFSAERLKGVDSTLKIQPAKLEDSAVYLCASSWTGGANEQFFGPGTRLTVL.

The J gene is TRBJ1-5, the V gene TRBV6-6, with D maybe TRBD1 (6 bases). CDR1 and CDR2 from the germline V gene are MNHNY and SVGAGI (reference sequence). Trimming left V 4 bases short and J 4 bases short, with 8 bases between. This CDR3 contains 13 residues. The CDR3 loop reads CASSWDTNQPQHF. As DNA, the CDR3 is TGTGCCAGCAGTTGGGACACAAATCAGCCCCAGCATTTT.

This clone was recorded many times. This chain links TRBV12-5 with TRBJ2-7, with 8 nucleotides matching TRBD2. The CDR3 loop spans 14 amino acids. CDR1 and CDR2 from the germline V gene are LGHNT and FRNRAP. V gave up 8 bases and J gave up 2 bases; unmatched junction bases: 8. As DNA, the CDR3 is TGTGCTAGTAGGGGCGCGGGACTAGCCTACGAGCAGTACTTC. Protein sequence: CASRGAGLAYEQYF.

CDR3 nucleotides: TGCGCCAGCAGTGTGGCAGGTGGAAACACCATATATTTT. Translation gives CASSVAGGNTIYF. The V and J genes are TRBV10-2 and TRBJ1-3; unclear D gene. This CDR3 contains 13 residues. Trimming pared 4 bases from V and 3 bases from J, leaving 7 bases between. CDR1 and CDR2 from the germline V gene are WSHSY and SAAADI.

The gene calls are TRBV11-2 and TRBJ2-7; 7 bases match TRBD2. The V gene's germline CDR1 is SGHAT and CDR2 FQNNGV. CDR3 length equals 15 residues. V lost 2 bases and J lost 5; bases outside the gene matches: 9. CDR3 sequence: CASSLSKGGSHEQYF. Here the CDR3 DNA reads TGTGCCAGCAGCTTATCTAAGGGAGGGTCACACGAGCAGTACTTC.

The chain employs TRBV4-1 and TRBJ1-1; TRBD1 matches 7 bases. The CDR3 is 14 amino acids. CDR1 and CDR2 (germline): MGHRA, YSYEKL. Unmatched junction bases numbered 5, after V lost 7 bases and J lost 0 bases. CDR3 amino acids: CASTVGTVNTEAFF. The DNA of the CDR3 is TGCGCCAGCACCGTCGGGACAGTGAACACTGAAGCTTTCTTT.

This clone was found many times. DNA for the CDR3: TGTGCCAGCAGTCCGGGACAGGGGGTTTACGAGCAGTACTTC. Translated: CASSPGQGVYEQYF. The V gene is TRBV7-9, the J gene TRBJ2-7; 11 bases line up with TRBD1. Losses at the gene ends were 6 bases for V and 4 bases for J; bases not matched to a gene: 5. Germline V lookup: CDR1 SEHNR, CDR2 FQNEAQ (reference sequence). This CDR3 comprises 14 residues.

This clone has ten or more counts. This rearrangement joins TRBV28 to TRBJ1-1; D is undetermined. This CDR3 region has 13 residues. Germline V gene lookup returns CDR1 MDHEN and CDR2 SYDVKM. Trimming removed 2 bases from V and 5 bases from J, with 9 bases in between. The CDR3, as DNA: TGTGCCAGCAGTTTAAGCCCCTTAACTGAAGCTTTCTTT. Translated, it gives CASSLSPLTEAFF.

The chain couples TRBV7-2 to TRBJ1-5; D possibly corresponds to TRBD1 (5 bases). The V end was cut by 1 base, the J end by 7 bases, with 14 bases between. This CDR3 is built from 15 residues. Germline loops: CDR1 SGHTA, CDR2 FQGNSA. The CDR3: CASSLGLGPGQPQHF. The CDR3 nucleotides read TGTGCCAGCAGCTTAGGGTTGGGGCCGGGACAGCCCCAGCATTTT.

The chain has TRBV27 and TRBJ1-1; D uncertain. V gave up 3 bases and J gave up 5 bases, with 7 bases separating them. Germline assignment: CDR1 MNHEY and CDR2 SMNVEV (reference sequence). This CDR3 has 12 amino acids. The CDR3 sequence: CASSFRGTEAFF. The DNA of the CDR3 is TGTGCCAGCAGTTTTCGGGGAACTGAAGCTTTCTTT.

CDR3: CASSQQGHLNTEAFF. The CDR3 nucleotides are TGTGCCAGCAGTCAACAGGGGCACCTGAACACTGAAGCTTTCTTT. The rearrangement uses TRBV7-2 and TRBJ1-1, with 7 bases that match TRBD1. Germline V gene sequence: CDR1 SGHTA, CDR2 FQGNSA. Germline trimming cut 6 bases from V and 0 bases from J; bases unmatched to any gene: 7. The CDR3 length is 15 residues. Based on the CDR3 plus reference TRBV7-2 and TRBJ1-1, the full variable domain is GAGVSQSPSNKVTEKGKDVELRCDPISGHTALYWYRQSLGQGLEFLIYFQGNSAPDKSGLPSDRFSAERTGGSVSTLTIQRTQQEDSAVYLCASSQQGHLNTEAFFGQGTRLTVV.

This clone was found once. The CDR3 coding sequence is TGCAGCGTTGTGGGACAGAACACCGGGGAGCTGTTTTTT. This codes for CSVVGQNTGELFF. V gene TRBV29-1 combines with J gene TRBJ2-2; TRBD1 is a possible D gene (6 bases). Germline V gene sequence: CDR1 SQVTM, CDR2 ANQGSEA. This CDR3 is 13 amino acids long. The V and J ends lost 4 bases and 1 base respectively, with 7 bases between them.

The V and J genes are TRBV19 and TRBJ2-4; D assignment may be TRBD1 or TRBD2 (5 bases each). With 8 bases removed from V and 1 base from J, the gap between germline ends came to 12 bases. CDR1 is LNHDA and CDR2 is SQIVND in the germline V gene (reference sequence). The CDR3 runs 14 residues. In DNA, the CDR3 is TGTGCCAGTGCCCCGGGACGGGCCAAAAACATTCAGTACTTC. It codes for CASAPGRAKNIQYF.

The chain joins TRBV10-2 to TRBJ2-3; D may match TRBD1 or TRBD2 (5 bases each). Germline CDR1 reads WSHSY; CDR2 reads SAAADI. The germline V and J ends were trimmed by 5 bases and 2 bases, with 11 bases remaining between them. CDR3 length: 14 amino acids. The CDR3 DNA is TGCGCCAGCAGTCTTCTGGGGACCACAGATACGCAGTATTTT. Amino acid sequence: CASSLLGTTDTQYF.

The chain is built from TRBV28 and TRBJ2-1; TRBD2 agrees at 11 bases. The V and J ends lost 6 bases and 8 bases, in that order; junction bases with no gene match: 6. Germline V gene lookup returns CDR1 MDHEN and CDR2 SYDVKM. The CDR3 contains 14 residues. The CDR3 protein is CASSLGLAGHEQFF. CDR3 sequence (DNA): TGTGCCAGCAGCCTCGGACTAGCGGGTCATGAGCAGTTCTTC.

The V call is TRBV2, the J call TRBJ1-4; D is unclear. The V gene's germline CDR1 is SNHLY and CDR2 FYNNEI. Between the trimmed V and J ends, which lost 5 bases and 15 bases, there was a span of 19 bases. This CDR3 is 13 amino acids long. CDR3 sequence: CASSPTLSTAVFF. Written as DNA, the CDR3 is TGTGCCAGCAGTCCTACCCTCAGTACAGCGGTGTTTTTT.

This clone was counted ten times or more. The J gene is TRBJ2-1, the V gene TRBV28; D remains ambiguous. The germline gives CDR1 MDHEN, CDR2 SYDVKM. V dropped 3 bases and J dropped 6 bases, with 15 bases sitting between them. CDR3 length: 15 amino acids. The CDR3 region has the DNA TGTGCCAGCAGTTTCGCAACCGGGTCCGTCAATGAGCAGTTCTTC. Protein product: CASSFATGSVNEQFF.